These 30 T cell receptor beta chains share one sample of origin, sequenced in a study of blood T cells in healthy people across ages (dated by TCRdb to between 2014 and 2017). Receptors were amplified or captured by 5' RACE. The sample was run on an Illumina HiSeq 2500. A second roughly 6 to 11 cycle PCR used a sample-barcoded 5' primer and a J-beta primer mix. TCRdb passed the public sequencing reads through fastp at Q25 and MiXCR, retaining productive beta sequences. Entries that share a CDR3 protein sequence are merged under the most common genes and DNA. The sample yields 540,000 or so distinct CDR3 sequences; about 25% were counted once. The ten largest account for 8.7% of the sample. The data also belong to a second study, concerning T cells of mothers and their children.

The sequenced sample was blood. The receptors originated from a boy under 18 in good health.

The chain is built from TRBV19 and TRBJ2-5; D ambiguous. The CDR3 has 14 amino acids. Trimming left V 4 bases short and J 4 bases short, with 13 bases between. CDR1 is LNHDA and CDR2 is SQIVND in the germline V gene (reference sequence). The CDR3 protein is CASSTDAVVETQYF. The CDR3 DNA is TGTGCCAGTAGTACAGACGCCGTCGTAGAGACCCAGTACTTC.

DNA of the CDR3: TGTGCCAGCAGCTTAGCGCGCCGGGGAGATGAGACCCAGTACTTC. Translated: CASSLARRGDETQYF. The chain combines TRBV7-9 with TRBJ2-5; the D gene is possibly TRBD2 (5 bases). V lost 0 bases and J lost 5, with 13 bases in between. The CDR3 spans 15 residues. CDR1 and CDR2 (germline): SEHNR, FQNEAQ (reference sequence).

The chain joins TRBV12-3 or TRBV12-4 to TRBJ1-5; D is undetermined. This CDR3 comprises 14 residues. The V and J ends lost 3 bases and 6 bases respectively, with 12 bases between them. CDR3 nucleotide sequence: TGTGCCAGCAGTTTCGGCAGAGGAACTCAGCCCCAGCATTTT. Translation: CASSFGRGTQPQHF.

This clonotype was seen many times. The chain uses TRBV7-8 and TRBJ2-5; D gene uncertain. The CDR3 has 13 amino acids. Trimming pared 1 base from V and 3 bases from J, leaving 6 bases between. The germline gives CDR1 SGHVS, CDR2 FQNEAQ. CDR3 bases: TGTGCCAGCAGCTTAGGGCAAAAAGAGACCCAGTACTTC. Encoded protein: CASSLGQKETQYF.

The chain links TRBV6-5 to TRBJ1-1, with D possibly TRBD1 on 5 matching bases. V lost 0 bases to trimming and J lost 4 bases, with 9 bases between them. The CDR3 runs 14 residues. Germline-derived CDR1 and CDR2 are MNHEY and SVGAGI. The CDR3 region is CASSYSPGTTEAFF. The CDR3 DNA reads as TGTGCCAGCAGTTACTCTCCAGGGACCACTGAAGCTTTCTTT.

CDR3 nucleotide sequence: TGCAGCGTTGAAGAGGGTCGGCAGGTCCGGACTAGCCGTTCGGCAGATACGCAGTATTTT. Translation: CSVEEGRQVRTSRSADTQYF. This chain connects TRBV29-1 to TRBJ2-3; 8 bases line up with TRBD2. Germline V CDR1 and CDR2: SQVTM, ANQGSEA. V trimming: 0 bases; J trimming: 4 bases; junction bases outside the gene matches: 21. The CDR3 sequence is 20 residues long.

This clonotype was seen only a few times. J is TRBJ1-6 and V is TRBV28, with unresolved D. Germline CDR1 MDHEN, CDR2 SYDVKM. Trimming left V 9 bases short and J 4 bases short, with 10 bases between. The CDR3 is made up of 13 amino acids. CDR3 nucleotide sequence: TGTGCCAGTTCCGGGGTTTATAATTCACCCCTCCACTTT. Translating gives CASSGVYNSPLHF.

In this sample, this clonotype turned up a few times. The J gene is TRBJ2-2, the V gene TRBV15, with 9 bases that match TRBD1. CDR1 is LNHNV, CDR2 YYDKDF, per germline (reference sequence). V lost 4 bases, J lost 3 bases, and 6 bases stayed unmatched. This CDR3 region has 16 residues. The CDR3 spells CATSIRDRDDTGELFF. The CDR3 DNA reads TGTGCCACCAGCATTAGGGACAGGGACGACACCGGGGAGCTGTTTTTT.

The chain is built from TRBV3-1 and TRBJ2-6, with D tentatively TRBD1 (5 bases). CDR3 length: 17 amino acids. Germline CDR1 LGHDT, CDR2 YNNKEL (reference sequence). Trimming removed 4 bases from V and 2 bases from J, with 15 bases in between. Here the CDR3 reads CASSLVQGTAGANVLTF. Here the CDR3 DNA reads TGTGCCAGCAGCCTAGTCCAGGGTACGGCTGGGGCCAACGTCCTGACTTTC.

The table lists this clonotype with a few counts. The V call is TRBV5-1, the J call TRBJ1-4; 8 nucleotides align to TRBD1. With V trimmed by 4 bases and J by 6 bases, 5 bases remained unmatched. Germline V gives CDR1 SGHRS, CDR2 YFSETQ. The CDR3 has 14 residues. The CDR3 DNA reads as TGCGCCAGCAGCCTGACAGGGGTTGATGAAAAACTGTTTTTT. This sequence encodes CASSLTGVDEKLFF.

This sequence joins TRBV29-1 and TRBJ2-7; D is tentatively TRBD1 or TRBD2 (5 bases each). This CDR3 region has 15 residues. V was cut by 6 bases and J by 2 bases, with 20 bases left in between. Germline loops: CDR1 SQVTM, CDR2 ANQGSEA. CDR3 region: CSVYTGTDYTYEQYF. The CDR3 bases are TGCAGCGTCTACACCGGGACGGATTATACCTACGAGCAGTACTTC.

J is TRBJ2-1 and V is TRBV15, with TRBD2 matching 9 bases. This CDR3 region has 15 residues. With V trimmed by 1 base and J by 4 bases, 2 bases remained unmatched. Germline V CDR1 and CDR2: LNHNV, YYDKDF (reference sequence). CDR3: CATSRVSGGYNEQFF. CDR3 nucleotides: TGTGCCACCAGCAGAGTTAGCGGGGGATACAATGAGCAGTTCTTC.

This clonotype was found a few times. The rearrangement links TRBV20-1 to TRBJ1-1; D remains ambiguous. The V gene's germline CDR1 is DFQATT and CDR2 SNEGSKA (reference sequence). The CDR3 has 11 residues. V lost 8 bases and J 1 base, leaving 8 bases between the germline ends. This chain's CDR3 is CSTRENTEAFF. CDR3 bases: TGCAGTACAAGGGAGAACACTGAAGCTTTCTTT.

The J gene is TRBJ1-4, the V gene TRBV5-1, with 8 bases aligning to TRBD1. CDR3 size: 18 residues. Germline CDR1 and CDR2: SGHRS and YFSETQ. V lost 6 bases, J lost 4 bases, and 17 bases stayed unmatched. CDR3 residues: CASNDRGLKIALNEKLFF. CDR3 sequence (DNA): TGCGCCAGCAACGACAGGGGACTAAAAATCGCTCTTAATGAAAAACTGTTTTTT.

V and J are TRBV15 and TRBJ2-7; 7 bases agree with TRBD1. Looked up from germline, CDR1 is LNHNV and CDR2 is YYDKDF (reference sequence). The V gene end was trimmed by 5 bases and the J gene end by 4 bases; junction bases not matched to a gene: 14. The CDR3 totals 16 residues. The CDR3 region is CATSASHDRAFYEQYF. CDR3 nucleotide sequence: TGTGCCACCAGCGCGAGCCACGACAGGGCATTTTACGAGCAGTACTTC. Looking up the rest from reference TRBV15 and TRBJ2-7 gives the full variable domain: DAMVIQNPRYQVTQFGKPVTLSCSQTLNHNVMYWYQQKSSQAPKLLFHYYDKDFNNEADTPDNFQSRRPNTSFCFLDIRSPGLGDTAMYLCATSASHDRAFYEQYFGPGTRLTVT.

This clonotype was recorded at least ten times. The CDR3 loop is CASTLWPLAGVETQYF. CDR3 in DNA: TGTGCCAGCACCCTATGGCCCCTAGCGGGAGTTGAGACCCAGTACTTC. This chain joins TRBV28 and TRBJ2-5; 10 nucleotides match TRBD2. Germline CDR1 and CDR2: MDHEN and SYDVKM. This CDR3 comprises 16 residues. Trimming cost V 7 bases and J 5 bases; bases outside gene matches: 13. Together with reference TRBV28 and TRBJ2-5, the CDR3 gives the full variable domain: DVKVTQSSRYLVKRTGEKVFLECVQDMDHENMFWYRQDPGLGLRLIYFSYDVKMKEKGDIPEGYSVSREKKERFSLILESASTNQTSMYLCASTLWPLAGVETQYFGPGTRLLVL.

CDR3 nucleotides: TGTGCCAGCAGCCGGACTAGCGGAAGAGCGGAGACCCAGTACTTC. Translating gives CASSRTSGRAETQYF. The chain combines TRBV28 with TRBJ2-5, with 10 bases fitting TRBD2. V trimming: 6 bases; J trimming: 5 bases; junction bases outside the gene matches: 9. The CDR3 totals 15 residues. Germline CDR1 and CDR2: MDHEN and SYDVKM.

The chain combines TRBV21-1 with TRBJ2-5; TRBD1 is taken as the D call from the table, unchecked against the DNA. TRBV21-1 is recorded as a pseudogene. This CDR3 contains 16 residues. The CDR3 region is CASRYVPGRVQETQYF. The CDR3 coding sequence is TGTGCCAGCAGATACGTGCCGGGACGGGTACAAGAGACCCAGTACTTC.

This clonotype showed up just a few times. The CDR3 loop is CASSSTGLLNYNEQFF. The CDR3, as DNA: TGTGCCAGCAGCTCCACGGGACTACTCAACTACAATGAGCAGTTCTTC. V gene TRBV11-2 combines with J gene TRBJ2-1, with 7 bases lining up with TRBD2. V gave up 4 bases and J gave up 3 bases; unmatched junction bases: 9. The CDR3 consists of 16 residues. In germline, CDR1 is SGHAT, CDR2 FQNNGV. Full variable domain (rest looked up from reference TRBV11-2 and TRBJ2-1): EAGVAQSPRYKIIEKRQSVAFWCNPISGHATLYWYQQILGQGPKLLIQFQNNGVVDDSQLPKDRFSAERLKGVDSTLKIQPAKLEDSAVYLCASSSTGLLNYNEQFFGPGTRLTVL.

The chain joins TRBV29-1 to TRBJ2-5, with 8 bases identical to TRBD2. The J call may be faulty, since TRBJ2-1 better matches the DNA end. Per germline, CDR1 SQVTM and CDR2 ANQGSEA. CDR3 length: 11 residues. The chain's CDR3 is CSVGTRNEQFF. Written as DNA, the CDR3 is TGCAGCGTGGGGACTAGAAATGAGCAGTTCTTC.

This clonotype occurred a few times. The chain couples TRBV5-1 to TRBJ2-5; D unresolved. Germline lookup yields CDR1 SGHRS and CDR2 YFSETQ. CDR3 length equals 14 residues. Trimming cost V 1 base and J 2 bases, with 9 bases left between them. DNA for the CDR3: TGCGCCAGCAGCTTGTCGCCCCTTCAAGAGACCCAGTACTTC. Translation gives CASSLSPLQETQYF.

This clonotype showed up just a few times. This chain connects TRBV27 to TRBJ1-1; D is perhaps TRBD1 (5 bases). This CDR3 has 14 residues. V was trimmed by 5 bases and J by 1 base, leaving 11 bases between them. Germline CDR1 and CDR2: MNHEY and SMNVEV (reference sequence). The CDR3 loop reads CASSNTGANTEAFF. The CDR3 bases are TGTGCCAGCAGTAATACAGGAGCGAACACTGAAGCTTTCTTT.

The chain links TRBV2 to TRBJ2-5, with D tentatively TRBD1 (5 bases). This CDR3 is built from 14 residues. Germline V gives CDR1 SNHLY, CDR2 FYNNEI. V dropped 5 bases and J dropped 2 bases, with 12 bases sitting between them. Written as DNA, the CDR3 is TGTGCCAGCAGTACTCCTAGGGGTCAAGAGACCCAGTACTTC. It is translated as CASSTPRGQETQYF.

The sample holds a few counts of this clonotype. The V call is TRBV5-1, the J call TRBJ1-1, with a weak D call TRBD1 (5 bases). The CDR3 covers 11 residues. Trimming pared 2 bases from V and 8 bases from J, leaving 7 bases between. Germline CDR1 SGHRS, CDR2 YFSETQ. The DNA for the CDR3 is TGCGCCAGCAGCTTCCAGGGAGAAGCTTTCTTT. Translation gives CASSFQGEAFF.

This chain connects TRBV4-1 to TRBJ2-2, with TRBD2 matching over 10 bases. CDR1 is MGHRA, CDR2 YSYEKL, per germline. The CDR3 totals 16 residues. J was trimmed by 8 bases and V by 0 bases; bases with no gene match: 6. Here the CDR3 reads CASSQDPAGGWGELFF. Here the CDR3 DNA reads TGCGCCAGCAGCCAAGATCCAGCGGGAGGGTGGGGGGAGCTGTTTTTT.

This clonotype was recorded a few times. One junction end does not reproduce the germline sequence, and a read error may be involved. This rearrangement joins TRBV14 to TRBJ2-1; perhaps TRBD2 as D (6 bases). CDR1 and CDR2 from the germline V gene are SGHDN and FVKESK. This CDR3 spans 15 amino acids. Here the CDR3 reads CASSQEGTAPGEQFF. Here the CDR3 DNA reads TGTGCCAGCAGTCAAGAAGGGACTGCCCCGGGGGAGCAGTTCTTC.

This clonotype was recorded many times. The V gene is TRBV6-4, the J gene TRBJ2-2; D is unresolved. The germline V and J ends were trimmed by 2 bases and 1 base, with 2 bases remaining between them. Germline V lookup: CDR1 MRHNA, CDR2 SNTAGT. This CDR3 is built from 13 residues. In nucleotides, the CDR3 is TGTGCCAGCAGTGACAGGAACACCGGGGAGCTGTTTTTT. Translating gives CASSDRNTGELFF.

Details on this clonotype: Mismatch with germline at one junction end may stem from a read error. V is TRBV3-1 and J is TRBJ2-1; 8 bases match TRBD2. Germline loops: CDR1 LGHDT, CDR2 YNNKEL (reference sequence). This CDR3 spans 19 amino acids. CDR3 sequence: CASSPLTERGSPSYNEQIF. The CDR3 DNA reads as TGTGCCAGCAGCCCCCTCACCGAGCGGGGGAGCCCCTCCTACAATGAGCAGATCTTC.

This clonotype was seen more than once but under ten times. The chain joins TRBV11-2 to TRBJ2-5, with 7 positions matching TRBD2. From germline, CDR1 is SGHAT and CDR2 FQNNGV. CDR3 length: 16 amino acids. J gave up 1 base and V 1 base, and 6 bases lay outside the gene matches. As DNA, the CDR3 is TGTGCCAGCAGCTTAGGAGCGGGGATACTCCAAGAGACCCAGTACTTC. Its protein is CASSLGAGILQETQYF.

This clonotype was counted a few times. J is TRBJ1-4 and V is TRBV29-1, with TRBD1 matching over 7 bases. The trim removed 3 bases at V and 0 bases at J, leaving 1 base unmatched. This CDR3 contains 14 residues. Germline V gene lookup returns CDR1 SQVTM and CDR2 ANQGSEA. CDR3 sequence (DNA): TGCAGCGTTGAGGGGACAGCAACTAATGAAAAACTGTTTTTT. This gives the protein CSVEGTATNEKLFF. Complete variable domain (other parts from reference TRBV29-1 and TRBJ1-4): SAVISQKPSRDICQRGTSLTIQCQVDSQVTMMFWYRQQPGQSLTLIATANQGSEATYESGFVIDKFPISRPNLTFSTLTVSNMSPEDSSIYLCSVEGTATNEKLFFGSGTQLSVL.